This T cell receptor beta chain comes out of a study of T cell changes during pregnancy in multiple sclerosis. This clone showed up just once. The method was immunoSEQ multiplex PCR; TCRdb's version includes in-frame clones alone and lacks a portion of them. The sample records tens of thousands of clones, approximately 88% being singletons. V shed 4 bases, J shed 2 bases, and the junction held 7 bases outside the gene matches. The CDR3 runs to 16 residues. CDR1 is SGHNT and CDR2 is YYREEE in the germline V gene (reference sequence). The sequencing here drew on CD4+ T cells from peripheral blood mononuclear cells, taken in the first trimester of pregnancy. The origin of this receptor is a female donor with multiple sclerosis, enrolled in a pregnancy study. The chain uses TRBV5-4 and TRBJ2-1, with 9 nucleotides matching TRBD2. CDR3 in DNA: TGTGCCAGCAGCCCACCACAGCGGGGGGCCTACAATGAGCAGTTCTTC. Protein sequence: CASSPPQRGAYNEQFF.